This record looks at one T cell receptor beta chain sequence and its context. As yet, its antigen is unknown. This CDR3 contains 14 residues. Germline V gene lookup returns CDR1 LNHDA and CDR2 SQIVND (reference sequence). Deletions cut 3 bases from V and 8 bases from J, with 11 bases between. The sample is drawn from a study of PD-1 blockade in classical Hodgkin lymphoma. Study-wide background: It was nivolumab at 3 mg/kg, given intravenously every 2 weeks, that patients received.

Regarding the study as a whole: Healthy donors were reported to have higher baseline TCR diversity than newly diagnosed patients. At C4D1, TCR diversity had climbed significantly for CD4+ cells, though not for CD8+ cells. Diversity similar to that of newly diagnosed patients was seen at baseline in complete responders.

Assay: immunoSEQ multiplex PCR; the TCRdb copy retains only in-frame clones and omits some. This repertoire shows 25,000 to 30,000 clones, approximately 67% found once; its top ten account for about an eighth. Every patient experienced relapse after autologous stem cell transplantation, and brentuximab vedotin exposure varied. This clonotype was obtained from a human donor with classical Hodgkin lymphoma. The rearrangement links TRBV19 to TRBJ1-6, with D uncertain. This specimen consisted of peripheral blood mononuclear cells (PBMCs), obtained before the second cycle of nivolumab. CDR3 residues: CASSMETQDSPLHF. In nucleotides, the CDR3 is TGTGCCAGTAGTATGGAGACGCAGGATTCACCCCTCCACTTT.